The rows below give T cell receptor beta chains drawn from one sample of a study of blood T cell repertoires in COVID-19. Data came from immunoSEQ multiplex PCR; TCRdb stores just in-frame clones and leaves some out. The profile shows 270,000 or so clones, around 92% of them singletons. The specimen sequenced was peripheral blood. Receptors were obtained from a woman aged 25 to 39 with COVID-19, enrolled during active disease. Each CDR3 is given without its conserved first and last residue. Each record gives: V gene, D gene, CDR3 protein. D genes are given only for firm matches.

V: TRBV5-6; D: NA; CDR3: ASSWGLTSGNTIY
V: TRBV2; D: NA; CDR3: ASRGNSGNTIY
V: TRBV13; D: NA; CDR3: ASSLERPSKFISSYEQY
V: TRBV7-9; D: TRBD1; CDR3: ASSPGDRVNEQF
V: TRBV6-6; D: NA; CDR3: ASRPDAGNYNEQF
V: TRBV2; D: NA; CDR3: ASMAPNQPQH
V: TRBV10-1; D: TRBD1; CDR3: ASSESIGQGLIVQF
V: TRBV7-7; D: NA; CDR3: ASSSGHNNEQF
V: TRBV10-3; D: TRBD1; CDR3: AISGSGGVRAGELF
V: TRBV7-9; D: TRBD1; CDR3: ASSLGGTGGNEQF
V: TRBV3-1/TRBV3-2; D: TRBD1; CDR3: ASSPGQGDSPLH
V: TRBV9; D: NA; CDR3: ASSVGPGTPNEQY
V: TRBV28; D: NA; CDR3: ASSHETDTQY
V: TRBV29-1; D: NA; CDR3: SVVTGPAD
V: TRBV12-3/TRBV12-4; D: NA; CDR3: ASSSERGLGYT
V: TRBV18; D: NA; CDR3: ASSPARDYEQY
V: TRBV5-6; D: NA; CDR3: ASSWGRDGYT
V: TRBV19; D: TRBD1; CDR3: ASSAAGTVHGYT
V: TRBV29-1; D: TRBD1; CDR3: SVEETGHWGTDTQY
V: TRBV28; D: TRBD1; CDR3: ASSLPGTGAPPQH
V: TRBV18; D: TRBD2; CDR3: ASSPAGGATDTQY
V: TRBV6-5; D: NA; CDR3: ASRELGSEQY
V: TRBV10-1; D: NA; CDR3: ASSESLPGEQY
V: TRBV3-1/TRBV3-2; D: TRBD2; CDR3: ASSRGGRGGSYEQY
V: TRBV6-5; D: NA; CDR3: ASSYSNRVDQPQH
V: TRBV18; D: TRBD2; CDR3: ASSPPVEAGAYNEQF
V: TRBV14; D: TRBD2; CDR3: ASSRWTSGGQETQY
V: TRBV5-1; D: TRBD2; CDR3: ASSLGTSLGETQY
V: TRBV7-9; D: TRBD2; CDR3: ASRGGAGAVLNEQF
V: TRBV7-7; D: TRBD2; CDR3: ASSLALLAGGGTGELF